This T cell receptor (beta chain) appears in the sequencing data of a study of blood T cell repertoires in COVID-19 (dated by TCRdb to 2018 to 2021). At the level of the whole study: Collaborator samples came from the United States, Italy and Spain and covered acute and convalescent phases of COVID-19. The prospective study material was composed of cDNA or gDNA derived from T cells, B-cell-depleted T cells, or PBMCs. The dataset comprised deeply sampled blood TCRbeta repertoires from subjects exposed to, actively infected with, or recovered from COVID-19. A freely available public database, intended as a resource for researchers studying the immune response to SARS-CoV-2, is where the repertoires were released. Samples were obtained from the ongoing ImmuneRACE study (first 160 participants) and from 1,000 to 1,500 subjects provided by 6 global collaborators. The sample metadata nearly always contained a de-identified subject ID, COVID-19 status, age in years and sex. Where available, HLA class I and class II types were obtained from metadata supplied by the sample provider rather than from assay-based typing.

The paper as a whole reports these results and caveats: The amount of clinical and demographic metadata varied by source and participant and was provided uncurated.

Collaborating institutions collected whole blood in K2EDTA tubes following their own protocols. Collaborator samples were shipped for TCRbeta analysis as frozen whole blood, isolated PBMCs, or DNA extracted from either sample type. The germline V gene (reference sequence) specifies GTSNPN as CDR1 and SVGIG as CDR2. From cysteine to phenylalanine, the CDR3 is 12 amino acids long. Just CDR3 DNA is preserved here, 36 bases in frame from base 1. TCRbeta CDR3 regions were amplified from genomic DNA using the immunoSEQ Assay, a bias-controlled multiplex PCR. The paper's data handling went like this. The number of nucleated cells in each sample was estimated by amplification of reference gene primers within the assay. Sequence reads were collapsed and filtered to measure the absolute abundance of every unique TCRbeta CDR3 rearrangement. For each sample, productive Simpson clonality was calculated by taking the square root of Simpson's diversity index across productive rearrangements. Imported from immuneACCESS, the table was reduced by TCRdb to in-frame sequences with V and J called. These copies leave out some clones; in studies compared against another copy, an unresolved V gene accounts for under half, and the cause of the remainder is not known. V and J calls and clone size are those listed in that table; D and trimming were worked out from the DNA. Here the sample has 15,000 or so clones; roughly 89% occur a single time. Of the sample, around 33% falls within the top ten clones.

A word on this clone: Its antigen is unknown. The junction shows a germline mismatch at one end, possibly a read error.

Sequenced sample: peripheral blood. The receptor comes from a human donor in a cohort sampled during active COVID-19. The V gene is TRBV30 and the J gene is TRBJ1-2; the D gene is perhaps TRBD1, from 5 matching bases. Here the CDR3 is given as CAWTGAVYGYIF. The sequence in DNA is TGTGCCTGGACTGGGGCAGTCTATGGCTACATCTTC.